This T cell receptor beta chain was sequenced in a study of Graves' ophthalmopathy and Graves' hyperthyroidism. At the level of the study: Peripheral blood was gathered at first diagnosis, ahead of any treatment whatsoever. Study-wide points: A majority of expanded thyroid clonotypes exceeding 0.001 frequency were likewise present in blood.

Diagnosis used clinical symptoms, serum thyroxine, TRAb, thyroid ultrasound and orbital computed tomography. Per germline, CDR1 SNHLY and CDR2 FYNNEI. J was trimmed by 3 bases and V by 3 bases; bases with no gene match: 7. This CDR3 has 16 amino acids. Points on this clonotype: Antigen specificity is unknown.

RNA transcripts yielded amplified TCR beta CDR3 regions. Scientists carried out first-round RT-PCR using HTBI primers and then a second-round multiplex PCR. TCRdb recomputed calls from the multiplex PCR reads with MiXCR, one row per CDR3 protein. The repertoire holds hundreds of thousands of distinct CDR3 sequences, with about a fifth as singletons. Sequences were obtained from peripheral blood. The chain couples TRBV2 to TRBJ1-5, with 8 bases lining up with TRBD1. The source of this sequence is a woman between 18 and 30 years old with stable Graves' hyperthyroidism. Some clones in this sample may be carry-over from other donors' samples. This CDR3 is CASSEETGVVNQPQHF. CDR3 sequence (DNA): TGTGCCAGCAGTGAGGAGACAGGGGTGGTCAATCAGCCCCAGCATTTT.